The entry below gives a single TCR beta chain sequence along with its context. Followed longitudinally, the Seattle patients had been enrolled during active infection. These data originate in a study of blood T cell repertoires in COVID-19. About the research overall: The study drew acute and convalescent COVID-19 samples from the United States, Italy and Spain. The analysed material was cDNA or gDNA that came from T cells, B-cell-depleted T cells, or PBMCs.

In the authors' workflow: Amplification with reference gene primers provided the estimates of nucleated cell counts. The repertoire was sequenced with immunoSEQ multiplex PCR; TCRdb's copy has only in-frame clones and lacks some. V and J calls and clone size are given by that table; D and trimming were obtained from the DNA. The sample lists roughly 230,000 clones; around 85% were seen once. The CDR3 covers 16 residues. V trimming: 0 bases; J trimming: 0 bases; junction bases outside the gene matches: 3. Germline-derived CDR1 and CDR2 are SGHKS and YYEKEE (reference sequence). The receptor comes from a man aged 45-65 years with COVID-19, enrolled during active disease. The sequencing input was peripheral blood. This chain joins TRBV5-5 and TRBJ1-5; TRBD1 matches 7 bases. The CDR3: CASSLGGQYSNQPQHF. CDR3 DNA: TGTGCCAGCAGCTTGGGGGGACAGTATAGCAATCAGCCCCAGCATTTT.